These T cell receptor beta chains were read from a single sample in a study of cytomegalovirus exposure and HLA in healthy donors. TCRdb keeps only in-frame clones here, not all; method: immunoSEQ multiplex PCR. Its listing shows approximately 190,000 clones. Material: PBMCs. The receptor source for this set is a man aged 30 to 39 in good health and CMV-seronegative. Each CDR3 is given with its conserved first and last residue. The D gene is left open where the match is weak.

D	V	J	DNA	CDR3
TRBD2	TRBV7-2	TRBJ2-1	TGTGCCAGCAGTTCCACGGGGGGGCGCGTTGAGCAGTTCTTC	CASSSTGGRVEQFF
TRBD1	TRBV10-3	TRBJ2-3	TGTGCCATAGGGGGCGGTAGCACAGATACGCAGTATTTT	CAIGGGSTDTQYF
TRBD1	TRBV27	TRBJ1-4	TGTGCCAGCAGTCCCAGGACAGGGAGGGGCGAAAAACTGTTTTTT	CASSPRTGRGEKLFF
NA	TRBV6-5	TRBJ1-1	TGTGCCAGCAGTTACCTCGGGAATGCTTTCTTT	CASSYLGNAFF
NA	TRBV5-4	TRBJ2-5	TGTGCCAGCGGCCCGTCCAGCGTTAAAGAGACCCAGTACTTC	CASGPSSVKETQYF
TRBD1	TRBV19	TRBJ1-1	TGTGCCAGTAACTGGACAGGGAAAAACACTGAAGCTTTCTTT	CASNWTGKNTEAFF
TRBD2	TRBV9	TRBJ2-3	TGTGCCAGCACCCTAGGGGAGGGATCCACAGATACGCAGTATTTT	CASTLGEGSTDTQYF
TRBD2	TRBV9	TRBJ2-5	TGTGCCAGCAGCGTAGCTGGACTAGGGGTAGAGACCCAGTACTTC	CASSVAGLGVETQYF
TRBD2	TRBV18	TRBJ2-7	TGTGCCAGCTCACCAGGGGACTACTCCTACGAGCAGTACTTC	CASSPGDYSYEQYF
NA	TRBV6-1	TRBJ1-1	TGTGCCAGCAGTGCACAGGAGAACACTGAAGCTTTCTTT	CASSAQENTEAFF
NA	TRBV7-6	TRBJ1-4	TGTGCCAGCAGCTTAAAGCCGGAACAGGGCGATGAAAAACTGTTTTTT	CASSLKPEQGDEKLFF
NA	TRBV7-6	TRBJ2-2	TGTGCCAGCAGCTTAAGGGGGGGCTCGGGGACCGGGGAGCTGTTTTTT	CASSLRGGSGTGELFF
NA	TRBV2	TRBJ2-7	TGTGCCAGCAGTGCCCGCGAGGCCCCAGGGTACGAGCAGTACTTC	CASSAREAPGYEQYF
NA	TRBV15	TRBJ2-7	TGTGCCACCAGCATTGGCAGGCAGGGTTACGAGCAGTACTTC	CATSIGRQGYEQYF
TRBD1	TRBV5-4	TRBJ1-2	TGTGCCAGCAGTCTCGGGACAGCTTACTATGGCTACACCTTC	CASSLGTAYYGYTF
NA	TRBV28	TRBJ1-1	TGTGCCAGCATCTCGGACAGTCTGAACACTGAAGCTTTCTTT	CASISDSLNTEAFF
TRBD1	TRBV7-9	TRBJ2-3	TGTGCCAGCAGCTTAGGATGGACAGGGAAGGGCACAGATACGCAGTATTTT	CASSLGWTGKGTDTQYF
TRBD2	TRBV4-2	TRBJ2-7	TGTGCCAGCAGCCAAGCCCCTATAGCGGGAGGAAGCTACGAGCAGTACTTC	CASSQAPIAGGSYEQYF
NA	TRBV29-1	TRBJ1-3	TGCAGCGTTGGGGAGGGAGCAGGAGACACCATATATTTT	CSVGEGAGDTIYF
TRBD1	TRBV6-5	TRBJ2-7	TGTGCCAGCAGGGACGACAGGGGGCACTACGAGCAGTACTTC	CASRDDRGHYEQYF
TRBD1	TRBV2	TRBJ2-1	TGTGCCAGCATGGTCGGGACAGGGGGAGAAAATGAGCAGTTCTTC	CASMVGTGGENEQFF
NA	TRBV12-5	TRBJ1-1	TGTGCTAGTGGTCCCCCCGCAGGGATGAACACTGAAGCTTTCTTT	CASGPPAGMNTEAFF
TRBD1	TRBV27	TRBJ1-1	TGTGCCAGCAGTAGCTACAGGGGGCGGTGGGAAAACACTGAAGCTTTCTTT	CASSSYRGRWENTEAFF
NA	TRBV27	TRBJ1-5	TGTGCCAGCAGTTGGGGCAGAGCTAGCAATCAGCCCCAGCATTTT	CASSWGRASNQPQHF
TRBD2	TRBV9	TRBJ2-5	TGTGCCAGCAGCGTAGGTCCAGCGGGGGGGCAAGAGACCCAGTACTTC	CASSVGPAGGQETQYF
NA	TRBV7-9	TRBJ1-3	TGTGCCAGCAGCTTAGGACAGTCTCCCTCTGGAAACACCATATATTTT	CASSLGQSPSGNTIYF
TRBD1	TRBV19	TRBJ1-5	TGTGCCAGCGCTACCGGGACAGGGGGCCTCAATCAGCCCCAGCATTTT	CASATGTGGLNQPQHF
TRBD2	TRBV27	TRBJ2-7	TGTGCCAGCAGCGGTCTAGCGGGAGGGCCTCGGGAGCAGTACTTC	CASSGLAGGPREQYF
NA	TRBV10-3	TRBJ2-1	TGTGCCATCACCCTCACTGGGGGAGGTGAGCAGTTCTTC	CAITLTGGGEQFF
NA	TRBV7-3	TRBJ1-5	TGTGCCAGCAGCTTGAGGCAGGGTGCTCAGCCCCAGCATTTT	CASSLRQGAQPQHF
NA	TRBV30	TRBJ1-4	TGTGCCTGGACTGGGGGGGGGAATGAAAAACTGTTTTTT	CAWTGGGNEKLFF
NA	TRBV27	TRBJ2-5	TGTGCCAGCAGTCAACGGGTGGAAGAGACCCAGTACTTC	CASSQRVEETQYF
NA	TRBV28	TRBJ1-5	TGTGCCAGCAGTTTACCCCATGTCAATCAGCCCCAGCATTTT	CASSLPHVNQPQHF
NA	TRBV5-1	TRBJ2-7	TGCGCCAGCAGCCTCGAGACAGCCTATTCCTACGAGCAGTACTTC	CASSLETAYSYEQYF
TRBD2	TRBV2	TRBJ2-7	TGTGCCAGCAGTGAAAATAGCGGGGCATTCTACGAGCAGTACTTC	CASSENSGAFYEQYF
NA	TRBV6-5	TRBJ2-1	TGTGCCAGCTCTCAGCGGACCTACAATGAGCAGTTCTTC	CASSQRTYNEQFF
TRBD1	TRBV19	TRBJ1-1	TGTGCCAGTAGTATACAATTGGACAGGGAAGCTTTCTTT	CASSIQLDREAFF
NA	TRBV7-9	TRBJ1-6	TGTGCCAGCAGCTTATTGGGGGCCCAGGGACACGCGAATTCACCCCTCCACTTT	CASSLLGAQGHANSPLHF
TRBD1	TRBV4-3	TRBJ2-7	TGCGCCAGCAGCCAAGGACAGGGAGCGGCCTACGAGCAGTACTTC	CASSQGQGAAYEQYF
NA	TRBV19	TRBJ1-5	TGTGCCAGTAGTTTGCGGGCCGGCGGTGTAGACAATCAGCCCCAGCATTTT	CASSLRAGGVDNQPQHF
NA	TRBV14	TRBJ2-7	TGTGCCAGCAGCCAAAACAGTGTAGGCTCCTACGAGCAGTACTTC	CASSQNSVGSYEQYF
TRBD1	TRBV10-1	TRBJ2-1	TGCGCCAGCAGCGATTTACCTCATACAGGGGACCACTACAATGAGCAGTTCTTC	CASSDLPHTGDHYNEQFF
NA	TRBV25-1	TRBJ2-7	TGTGCCAGCAGTGTGGGGGGGCCAGGGTACGAGCAGTACTTC	CASSVGGPGYEQYF
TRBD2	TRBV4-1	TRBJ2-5	TGCGCCAGCAGCCAATTGCGGGAGGAGACCCAGTACTTC	CASSQLREETQYF
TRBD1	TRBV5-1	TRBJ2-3	TGCGCCAGCAGCCACTCACAGGGGGCGACAGATACGCAGTATTTT	CASSHSQGATDTQYF
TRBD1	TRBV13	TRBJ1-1	TGTGCCAGCAGCTTAGTAGACAGGGGGCACTATGAAGCTTTCTTT	CASSLVDRGHYEAFF
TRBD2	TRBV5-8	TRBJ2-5	TGTGCCAGCAGCTTGGTATCTAGCGGGGGGCCGGATCAAGAGACCCAGTACTTC	CASSLVSSGGPDQETQYF
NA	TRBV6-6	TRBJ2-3	TGTGCCAGCAGTTACGGGCTGACCCACACAGATACGCAGTATTTT	CASSYGLTHTDTQYF
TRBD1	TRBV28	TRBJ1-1	TGTGCCAGCAGTTTAGGGACAGGGTATCGCACTGAAGCTTTCTTT	CASSLGTGYRTEAFF
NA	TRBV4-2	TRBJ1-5	TGTGCCAGCAGCCAAGATCGAACAGCCCCAGGGCAGCCCCAGCATTTT	CASSQDRTAPGQPQHF
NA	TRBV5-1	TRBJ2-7	TGCGCCAGCAGCTTGGGTCCAGGGGTGGGAAACTACGAGCAGTACTTC	CASSLGPGVGNYEQYF
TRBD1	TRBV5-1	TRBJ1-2	TGCGCCAGCAGCCTCGGGACAGAGGATACCTATGGCTACACCTTC	CASSLGTEDTYGYTF
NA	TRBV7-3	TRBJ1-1	TGTGCCAGCAGCCCACAGGGTCCCGGCCCCATGAACACTGAAGCTTTCTTT	CASSPQGPGPMNTEAFF